What follows describes a single T cell receptor (beta chain). Its antigen is not identified. Sequenced by immunoSEQ multiplex PCR; TCRdb stores in-frame clones only, minus some. The sample lists 80,000 to 100,000 clones; approximately 90% were seen once. The sample originates from a study of T cell responses to AZD1222 COVID-19 vaccine. Study-level points and caveats: Repertoire collection took place solely once the T cell response had peaked. Most donors were white British, females outnumbered males, and clonal diversity was possibly underestimated. Among spike-specific TCRs, nearly half reportedly target unmutated variant regions. Increased Spike-specific TCR breadth and depth were observed after two AZD1222 doses.

V was pared by 5 bases and J by 8 bases, with 19 bases between. The germline CDR1 and CDR2 sequences are MNHEY and SMNVEV (reference sequence). The CDR3 sequence is 15 residues long. The TCR originated in an adult who received the AZD1222 COVID-19 vaccine. The sequences come from peripheral blood, collected 28 days after the second AZD1222 dose. V and J are TRBV27 and TRBJ1-3; D possibly corresponds to TRBD1 (6 bases). The CDR3 loop reads CASSQSGGEWDTIYF. The CDR3 DNA is TGTGCCAGCAGTCAGAGCGGGGGCGAGTGGGACACCATATATTTT.